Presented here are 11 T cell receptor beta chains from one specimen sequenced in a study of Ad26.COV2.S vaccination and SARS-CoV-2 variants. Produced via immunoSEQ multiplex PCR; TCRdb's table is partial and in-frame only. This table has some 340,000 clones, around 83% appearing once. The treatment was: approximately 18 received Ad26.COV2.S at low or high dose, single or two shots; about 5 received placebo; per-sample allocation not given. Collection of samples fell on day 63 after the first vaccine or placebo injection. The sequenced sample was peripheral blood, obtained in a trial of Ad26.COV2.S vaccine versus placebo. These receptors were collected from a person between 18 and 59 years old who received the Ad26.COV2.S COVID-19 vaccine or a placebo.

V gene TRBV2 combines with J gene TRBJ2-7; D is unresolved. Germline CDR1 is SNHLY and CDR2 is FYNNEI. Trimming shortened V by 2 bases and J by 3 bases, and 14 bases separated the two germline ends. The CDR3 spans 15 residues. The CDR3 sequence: CASSEFQEKIYEQYF. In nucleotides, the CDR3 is TGTGCCAGCAGTGAATTCCAAGAGAAAATCTACGAGCAGTACTTC. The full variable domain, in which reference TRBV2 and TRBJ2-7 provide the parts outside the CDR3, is EPEVTQTPSHQVTQMGQEVILRCVPISNHLYFYWYRQILGQKVEFLVSFYNNEISEKSEIFDDQFSVERPDGSNFTLKIRSTKLEDSAMYFCASSEFQEKIYEQYFGPGTRLTVT.

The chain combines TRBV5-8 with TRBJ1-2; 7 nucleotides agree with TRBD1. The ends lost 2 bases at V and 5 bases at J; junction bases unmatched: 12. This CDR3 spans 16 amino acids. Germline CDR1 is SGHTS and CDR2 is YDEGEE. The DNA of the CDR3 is TGTGCCAGCAGCTTCCCAGGGGGGCACGAGGAGTATGGCTACACCTTC. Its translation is CASSFPGGHEEYGYTF.

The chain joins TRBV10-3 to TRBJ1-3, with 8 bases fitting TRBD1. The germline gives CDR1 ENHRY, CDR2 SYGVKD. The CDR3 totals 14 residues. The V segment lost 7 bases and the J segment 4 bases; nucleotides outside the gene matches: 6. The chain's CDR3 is CAITSDRVGNTIYF. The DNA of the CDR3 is TGTGCCATCACCTCGGACAGGGTAGGAAACACCATATATTTT.

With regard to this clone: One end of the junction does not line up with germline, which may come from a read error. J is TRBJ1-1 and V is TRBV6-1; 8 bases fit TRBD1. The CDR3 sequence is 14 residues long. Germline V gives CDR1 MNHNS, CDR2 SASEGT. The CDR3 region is CASSDNRGNAEAFF. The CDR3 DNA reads TGTGCCAGCAGTGACAACAGGGGGAACGCTGAAGCTTTCTTT.

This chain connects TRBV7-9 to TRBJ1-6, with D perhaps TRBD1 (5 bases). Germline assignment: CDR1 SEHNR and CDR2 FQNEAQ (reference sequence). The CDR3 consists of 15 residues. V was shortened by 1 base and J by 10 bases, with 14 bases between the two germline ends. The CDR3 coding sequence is TGTGCCAGCAGCTTAGGGGCCAGGGCTGGCTCACCCCTCCACTTT. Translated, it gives CASSLGARAGSPLHF.

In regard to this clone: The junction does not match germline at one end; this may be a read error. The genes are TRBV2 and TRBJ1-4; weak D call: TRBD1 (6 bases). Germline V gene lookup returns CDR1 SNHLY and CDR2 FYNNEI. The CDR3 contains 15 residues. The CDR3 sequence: CASREDRTTNEKLFF. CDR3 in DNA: TGTGCCAGCAGGGAAGACAGGACAACTAATGAAAAACTGTTTTTT.

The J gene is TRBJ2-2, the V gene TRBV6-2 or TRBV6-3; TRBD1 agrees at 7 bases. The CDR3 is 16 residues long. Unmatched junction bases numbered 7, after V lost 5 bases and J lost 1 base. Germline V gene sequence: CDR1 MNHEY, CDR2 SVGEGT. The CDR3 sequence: CASSHRQGMNTGELFF. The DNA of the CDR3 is TGTGCCAGCAGTCACCGACAGGGCATGAACACCGGGGAGCTGTTTTTT.

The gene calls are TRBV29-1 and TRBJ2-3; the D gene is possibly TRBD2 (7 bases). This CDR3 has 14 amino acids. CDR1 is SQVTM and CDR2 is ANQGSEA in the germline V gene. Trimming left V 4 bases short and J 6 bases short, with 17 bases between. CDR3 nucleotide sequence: TGCAGCGTTGCAAGCGGGGTAACAGGGGATACGCAGTATTTT. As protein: CSVASGVTGDTQYF.

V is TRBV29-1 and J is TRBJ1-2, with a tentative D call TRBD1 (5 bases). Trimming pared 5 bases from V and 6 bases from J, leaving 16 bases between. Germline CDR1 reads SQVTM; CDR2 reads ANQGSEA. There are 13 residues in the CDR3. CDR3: CSVSMYGADGYTF. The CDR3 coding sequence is TGCAGCGTTTCCATGTACGGGGCGGATGGCTACACCTTC.

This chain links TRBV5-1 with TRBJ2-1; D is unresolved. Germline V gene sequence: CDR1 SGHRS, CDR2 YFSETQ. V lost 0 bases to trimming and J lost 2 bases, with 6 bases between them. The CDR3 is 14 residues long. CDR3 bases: TGCGCCAGCAGCTTGGTGCCGGCCTACAATGAGCAGTTCTTC. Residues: CASSLVPAYNEQFF.

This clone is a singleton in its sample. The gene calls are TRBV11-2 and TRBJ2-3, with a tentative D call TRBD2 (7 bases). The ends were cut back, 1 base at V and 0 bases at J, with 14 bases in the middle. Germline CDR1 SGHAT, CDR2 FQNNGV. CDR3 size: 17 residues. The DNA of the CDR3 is TGTGCCAGCAGCTTAGTAGGCGGGGGCCGTAGCACAGATACGCAGTATTTT. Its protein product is CASSLVGGGRSTDTQYF.